The T cell receptor (beta chain) described here comes from a study of T cell clones after liver transplantation. Study-wide context: HCV positivity affected three of eight recipients; the rest lacked autoimmune or viral indications.

The germline CDR1 and CDR2 sequences are SGDLS and YYNGEE. The CDR3 runs 11 residues. With V trimmed by 3 bases and J by 9 bases, 1 base remained unmatched. Profiled with immunoSEQ multiplex PCR; TCRdb holds only in-frame clones, not every one. The sample lists roughly 65,000 clones, around 92% occurring once. Turning to this clone: The antigen remains undetermined.

Thawed unstimulated PBMCs were FACS-sorted by CD3, CD4 and CD8 into two populations. Study conclusions and caveats: Small, mixed patient groups and varying post-transplant times limit these conclusions. In two subjects, few donor cells limited the measurable donor-reactive repertoire.

This TCR came from a human patient who received a liver transplant. Some of the T cells might come from the graft donor. This sequence joins TRBV9 and TRBJ2-3; 7 nucleotides align to TRBD2. The sample in question was CD4+ T cells from blood, obtained approximately 27 months after liver transplant. CDR3 bases: TGTGCCAGCAGCGCGGGAGGCACGCAGTATTTT. Translated, it gives CASSAGGTQYF.